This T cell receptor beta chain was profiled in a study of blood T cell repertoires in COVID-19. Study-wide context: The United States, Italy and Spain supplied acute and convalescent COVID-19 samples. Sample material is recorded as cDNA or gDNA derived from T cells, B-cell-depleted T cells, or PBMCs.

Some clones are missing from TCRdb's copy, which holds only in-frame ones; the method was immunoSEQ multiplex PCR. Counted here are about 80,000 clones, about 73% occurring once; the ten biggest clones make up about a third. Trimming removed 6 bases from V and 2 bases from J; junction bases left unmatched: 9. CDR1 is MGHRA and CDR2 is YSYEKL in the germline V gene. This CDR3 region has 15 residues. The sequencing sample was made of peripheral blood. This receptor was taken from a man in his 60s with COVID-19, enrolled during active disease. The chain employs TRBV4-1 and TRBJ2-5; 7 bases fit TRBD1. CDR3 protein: CASRLTGTEQETQYF. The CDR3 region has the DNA TGCGCCAGCAGACTTACCGGGACAGAACAAGAGACCCAGTACTTC.